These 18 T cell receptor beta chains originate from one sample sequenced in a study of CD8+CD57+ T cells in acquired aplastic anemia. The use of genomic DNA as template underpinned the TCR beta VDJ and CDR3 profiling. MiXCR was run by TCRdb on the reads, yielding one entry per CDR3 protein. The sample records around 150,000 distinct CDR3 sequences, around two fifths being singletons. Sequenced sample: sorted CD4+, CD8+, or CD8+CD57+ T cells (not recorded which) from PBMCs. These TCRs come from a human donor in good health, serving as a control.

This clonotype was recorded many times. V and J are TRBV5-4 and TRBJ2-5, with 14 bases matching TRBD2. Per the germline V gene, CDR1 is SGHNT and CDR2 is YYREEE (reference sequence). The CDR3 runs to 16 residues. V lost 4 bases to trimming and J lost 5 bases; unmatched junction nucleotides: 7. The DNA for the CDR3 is TGTGCCAGCAGCGGGGGGACTAGCGGGAGAGGGGAGACCCAGTACTTC. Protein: CASSGGTSGRGETQYF.

The CDR3 bases are TGTGCCAGCAGCGCCGGATCGAACACTGAAGCTTTCTTT. This gives the protein CASSAGSNTEAFF. The chain couples TRBV7-2 to TRBJ1-1; D unresolved. Germline V gene sequence: CDR1 SGHTA, CDR2 FQGNSA. Between the trimmed V and J ends, which lost 5 bases and 1 base, there was a span of 8 bases. The CDR3 has 13 residues. The full variable domain, its missing parts supplied by reference TRBV7-2 and TRBJ1-1, is GAGVSQSPSNKVTEKGKDVELRCDPISGHTALYWYRQSLGQGLEFLIYFQGNSAPDKSGLPSDRFSAERTGGSVSTLTIQRTQQEDSAVYLCASSAGSNTEAFFGQGTRLTVV.

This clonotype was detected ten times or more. As DNA, the CDR3 is TGCGCCAGCAGCTTGGGGGGGTCTTCAAGGGATACGCAGTATTTT. Its translation: CASSLGGSSRDTQYF. The rearrangement uses TRBV5-1 and TRBJ2-3, with D possibly called TRBD1 or TRBD2 (5 bases each). Germline V gene sequence: CDR1 SGHRS, CDR2 YFSETQ. The V end was cut by 0 bases, the J end by 6 bases, with 14 bases between. The CDR3 is 15 amino acids.

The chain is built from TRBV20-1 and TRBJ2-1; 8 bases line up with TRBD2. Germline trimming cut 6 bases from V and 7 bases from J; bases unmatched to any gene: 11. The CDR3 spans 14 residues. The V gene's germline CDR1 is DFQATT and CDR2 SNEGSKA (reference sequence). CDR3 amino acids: CSAPLSGSGNEQFF. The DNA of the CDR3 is TGCAGTGCGCCTTTGAGCGGGAGTGGGAATGAGCAGTTCTTC.

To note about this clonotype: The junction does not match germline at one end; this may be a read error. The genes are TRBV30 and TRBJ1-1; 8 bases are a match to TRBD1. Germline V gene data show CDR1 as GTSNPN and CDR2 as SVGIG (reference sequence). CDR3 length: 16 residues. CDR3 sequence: CARSVRGDRGHTEAFF. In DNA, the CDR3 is TGTGCCAGGAGTGTAAGGGGAGACAGGGGACACACTGAAGCTTTCTTT. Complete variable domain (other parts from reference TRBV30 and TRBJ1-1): SQTIHQWPATLVQPVGSPLSLECTVEGTSNPNLYWYRQAAGRGLQLLFYSVGIGQISSEVPQNLSASRPQDRQFILSSKKLLLSDSGFYLCARSVRGDRGHTEAFFGQGTRLTVV.

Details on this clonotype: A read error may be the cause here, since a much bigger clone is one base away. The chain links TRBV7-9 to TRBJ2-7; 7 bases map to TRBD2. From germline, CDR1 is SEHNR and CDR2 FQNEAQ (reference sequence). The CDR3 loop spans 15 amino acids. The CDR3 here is CASGLAGVFTDEQYF. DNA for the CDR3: TGTGCCAGCGGCTTGGCGGGAGTTTTCACGGACGAGCAGTACTTC.

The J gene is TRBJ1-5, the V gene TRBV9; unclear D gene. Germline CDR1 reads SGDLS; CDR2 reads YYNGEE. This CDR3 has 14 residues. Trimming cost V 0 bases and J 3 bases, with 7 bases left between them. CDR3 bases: TGTGCCAGCAGCGTAGGAGGGATCAATCAGCCCCAGCATTTT. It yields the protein CASSVGGINQPQHF. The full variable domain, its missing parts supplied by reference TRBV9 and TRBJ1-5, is DSGVTQTPKHLITATGQRVTLRCSPRSGDLSVYWYQQSLDQGLQFLIQYYNGEERAKGNILERFSAQQFPDLHSELNLSSLELGDSALYFCASSVGGINQPQHFGDGTRLSIL.

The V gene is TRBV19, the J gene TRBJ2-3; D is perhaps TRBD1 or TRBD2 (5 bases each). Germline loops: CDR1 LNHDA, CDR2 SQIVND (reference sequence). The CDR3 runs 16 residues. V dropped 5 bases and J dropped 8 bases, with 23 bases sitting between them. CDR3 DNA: TGTGCCAGTAGTGCCACCCGGGACCCGGCAAAGGGTACGCAGTATTTT. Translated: CASSATRDPAKGTQYF.

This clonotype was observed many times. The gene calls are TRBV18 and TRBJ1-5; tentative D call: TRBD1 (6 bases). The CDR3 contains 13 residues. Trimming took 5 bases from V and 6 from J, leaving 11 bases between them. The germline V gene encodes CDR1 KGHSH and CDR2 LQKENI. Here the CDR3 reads CASSGTPRQPQHF. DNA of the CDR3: TGTGCCAGCTCAGGGACACCCCGTCAGCCCCAGCATTTT.

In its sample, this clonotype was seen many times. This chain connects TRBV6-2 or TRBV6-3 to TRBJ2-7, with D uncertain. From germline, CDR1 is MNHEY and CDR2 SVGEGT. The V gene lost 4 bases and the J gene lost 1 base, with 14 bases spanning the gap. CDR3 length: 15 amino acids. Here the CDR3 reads CASSSHDQYSYEQYF. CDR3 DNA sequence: TGTGCCAGCAGTTCCCACGACCAGTATTCCTACGAGCAGTACTTC.

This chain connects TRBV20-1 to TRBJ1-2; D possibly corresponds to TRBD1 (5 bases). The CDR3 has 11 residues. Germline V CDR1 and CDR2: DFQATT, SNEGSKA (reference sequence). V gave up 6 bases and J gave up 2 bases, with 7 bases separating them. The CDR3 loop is CSATENYGYTF. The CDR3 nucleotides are TGCAGTGCGACAGAAAACTATGGCTACACCTTC.

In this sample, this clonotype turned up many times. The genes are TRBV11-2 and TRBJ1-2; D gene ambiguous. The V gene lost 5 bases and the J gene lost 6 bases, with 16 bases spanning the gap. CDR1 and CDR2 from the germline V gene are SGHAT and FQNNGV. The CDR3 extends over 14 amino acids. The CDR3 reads CASSLVTRTDGYTF. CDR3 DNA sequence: TGTGCCAGCAGCCTGGTGACAAGGACCGATGGCTACACCTTC.

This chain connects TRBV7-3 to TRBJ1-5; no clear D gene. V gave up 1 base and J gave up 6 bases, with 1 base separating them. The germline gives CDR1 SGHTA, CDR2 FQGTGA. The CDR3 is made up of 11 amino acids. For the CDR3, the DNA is TGTGCCAGCAGCTTAAGTCAGCCCCAGCATTTT. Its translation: CASSLSQPQHF.

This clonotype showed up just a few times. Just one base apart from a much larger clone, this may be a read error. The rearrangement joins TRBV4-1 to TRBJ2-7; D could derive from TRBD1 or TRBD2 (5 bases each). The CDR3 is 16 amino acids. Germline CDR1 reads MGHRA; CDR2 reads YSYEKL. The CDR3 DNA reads TGCGCCAGCAGCCCGCCCAACCGGGCCCCAGGGAGCGAGCAGCACTTC. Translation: CASSPPNRAPGSEQHF.

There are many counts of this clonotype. CDR3 in DNA: TGTGCCAGCAGCCGCACCTCCGGGACAGGGGTAGGCTACACCTTC. It codes for CASSRTSGTGVGYTF. The chain employs TRBV7-2 and TRBJ1-2, with 10 bases matching TRBD1. J was trimmed by 8 bases and V by 5 bases; bases with no gene match: 11. The V gene's germline CDR1 is SGHTA and CDR2 FQGNSA. This CDR3 contains 15 residues.

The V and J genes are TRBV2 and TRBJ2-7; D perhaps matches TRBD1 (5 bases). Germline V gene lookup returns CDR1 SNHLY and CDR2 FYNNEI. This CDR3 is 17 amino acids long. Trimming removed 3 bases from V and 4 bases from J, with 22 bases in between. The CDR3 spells CASSENSLGQTFYEQYF. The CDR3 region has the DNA TGTGCCAGCAGTGAGAACAGCTTGGGGCAGACCTTTTACGAGCAGTACTTC.

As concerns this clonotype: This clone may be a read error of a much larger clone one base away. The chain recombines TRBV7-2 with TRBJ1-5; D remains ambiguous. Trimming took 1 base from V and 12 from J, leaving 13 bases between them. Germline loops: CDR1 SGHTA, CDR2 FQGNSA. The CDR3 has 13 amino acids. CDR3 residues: CASSLEMITLQHF. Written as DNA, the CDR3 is TGTGCCAGCAGCTTAGAAATGATCACTCTCCAGCATTTT.

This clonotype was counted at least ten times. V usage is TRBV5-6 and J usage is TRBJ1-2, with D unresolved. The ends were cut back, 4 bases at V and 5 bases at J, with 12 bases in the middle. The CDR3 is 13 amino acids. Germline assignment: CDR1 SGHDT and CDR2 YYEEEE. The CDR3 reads CASSPPGVYGYTF. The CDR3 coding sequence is TGTGCCAGCAGCCCCCCAGGAGTTTATGGCTACACCTTC.